The 21 T cell receptor beta chains in this list originate from one sample, sequenced in a study of shared clonotypes between healthy human individuals. It was CD45RO-negative cells, positively selected for CCR7, that made up naive CD8 cells, with terminally differentiated effector memory CD45RA+ cells excluded. The method was immunoSEQ multiplex PCR; TCRdb's version includes in-frame clones alone and lacks a portion of them. The sample carries about 2.2 million clones, roughly 95% recorded once. The sample consisted of naive CD8+ T cells from PBMCs. The source is a man aged 18 to 30 in good health. Some clones in this sample may be carry-over from other donors' samples.

This chain joins TRBV10-3 and TRBJ2-5, with a tentative D call TRBD2 (6 bases). V dropped 2 bases and J dropped 2 bases, with 15 bases sitting between them. The CDR3 extends over 16 amino acids. Per germline, CDR1 ENHRY and CDR2 SYGVKD. The CDR3 region is CAISEVRGTPQETQYF. The CDR3 coding sequence is TGTGCCATCAGTGAGGTTAGAGGGACTCCTCAAGAGACCCAGTACTTC.

This rearrangement joins TRBV7-9 to TRBJ2-6; maybe TRBD1 (6 bases). This CDR3 comprises 15 residues. The V gene lost 5 bases and the J gene lost 3 bases, with 11 bases spanning the gap. Looked up from germline, CDR1 is SEHNR and CDR2 is FQNEAQ (reference sequence). The CDR3 loop reads CASSTRTVGANVLTF. The CDR3 DNA follows: TGTGCCAGCAGCACTCGGACAGTTGGGGCCAACGTCCTGACTTTC.

CDR3 amino acids: CASSQRGGSGNTIYF. CDR3 coding DNA: TGTGCCAGCAGCCAAAGGGGGGGATCTGGAAACACCATATATTTT. The chain carries TRBV27 and TRBJ1-3; weak D call: TRBD1 (6 bases). The germline CDR1 and CDR2 sequences are MNHEY and SMNVEV (reference sequence). V was cut by 6 bases and J by 1 base, with 13 bases left in between. The CDR3 contains 15 residues.

This chain uses TRBV2 with TRBJ1-2, with a possible D match to TRBD1 (5 bases). The CDR3 is made up of 12 amino acids. CDR1 SNHLY and CDR2 FYNNEI come from the germline V gene. CDR3 coding DNA: TGTGCAGAGGGCAGGGCCCACTATGGCTACACCTTC. Translated: CAEGRAHYGYTF.

In its sample, this clone was seen once. The chain links TRBV30 to TRBJ2-1; 10 bases agree with TRBD2. Germline lookup yields CDR1 GTSNPN and CDR2 SVGIG (reference sequence). CDR3 size: 16 residues. With 1 base clipped from V and 8 bases from J, the junction kept 11 bases outside the gene matches. CDR3 nucleotide sequence: TGTGCCTGGAGTGGCGGGCTAGCGGGAGCTGGTGATGAGCAGTTCTTC. It is translated as CAWSGGLAGAGDEQFF.

This chain joins TRBV6-1 and TRBJ2-7, with TRBD1 matching 7 bases. V lost 8 bases, J lost 4 bases, and 5 bases stayed unmatched. Germline V lookup: CDR1 MNHNS, CDR2 SASEGT. The CDR3 has 12 residues. CDR3 residues: CASRDSGYEQYF. CDR3 nucleotides: TGTGCCAGCCGGGACAGCGGTTACGAGCAGTACTTC.

The chain combines TRBV19 with TRBJ1-2; D unclear. V was clipped by 7 bases and J by 3 bases, with 3 bases between them. The CDR3 extends over 10 amino acids. Germline V lookup: CDR1 LNHDA, CDR2 SQIVND (reference sequence). DNA of the CDR3: TGTGCCAGTAAACACTATGGCTACACCTTC. Translating it yields CASKHYGYTF. Drawing the rest from reference TRBV19 and TRBJ1-2, the complete variable domain is DGGITQSPKYLFRKEGQNVTLSCEQNLNHDAMYWYRQDPGQGLRLIYYSQIVNDFQKGDIAEGYSVSREKKESFPLTVTSAQKNPTAFYLCASKHYGYTFGSGTRLTVV.

This clone was seen once. V is TRBV28 and J is TRBJ2-7, with D unclear. From germline, CDR1 is MDHEN and CDR2 SYDVKM. The CDR3 is made up of 12 amino acids. Trimming took 1 base from V and 5 from J, leaving 6 bases between them. The CDR3 protein is CASSLLGNEQYF. The CDR3 coding sequence is TGTGCCAGCAGTTTATTGGGGAACGAGCAGTACTTC.

The chain joins TRBV19 to TRBJ1-1; possibly TRBD1 for D (5 bases). The CDR3 loop spans 13 amino acids. CDR1 and CDR2 from the germline V gene are LNHDA and SQIVND (reference sequence). V lost 5 bases and J lost 7, with 14 bases in between. For the CDR3, the DNA is TGTGCCAGTAGTTGGGGTGTGGGGGGTGAAGCTTTCTTT. Translated: CASSWGVGGEAFF.

The count of this clone is one. The chain links TRBV7-6 to TRBJ1-4; possibly TRBD1 for D (5 bases). The CDR3 covers 16 residues. Trimming stripped 1 base from V and 0 bases from J, with 9 bases between. Looked up from germline, CDR1 is SGHVS and CDR2 is FNYEAQ. The CDR3 region is CASSLDDRATNEKLFF. As DNA, the CDR3 is TGTGCCAGCAGCTTAGACGACAGAGCAACTAATGAAAAACTGTTTTTT. Together with reference TRBV7-6 and TRBJ1-4, the CDR3 gives the full variable domain: GAGVSQSPRYKVTKRGQDVALRCDPISGHVSLYWYRQALGQGPEFLTYFNYEAQQDKSGLPNDRFSAERPEGSISTLTIQRTEQRDSAMYRCASSLDDRATNEKLFFGSGTQLSVL.

The chain recombines TRBV23-1 with TRBJ2-7, with 7 bases matching TRBD2. TRBV23-1 falls under the ORF class, with uncertain function. CDR3 size: 16 residues. V shed 5 bases, J shed 3 bases, and the junction held 13 bases outside the gene matches. The CDR3 DNA sequence: TGCGCCAGCAGTTTCTATTTCCTTCTAGCGGACTACGAGCAGTACTTC. As protein: CASSFYFLLADYEQYF.

The V gene is TRBV5-1, the J gene TRBJ2-5; TRBD2 matches at 10 bases. The V segment lost 7 bases and the J segment 0 bases; nucleotides outside the gene matches: 9. The CDR3 is made up of 16 amino acids. Germline V gives CDR1 SGHRS, CDR2 YFSETQ. The CDR3 here is CASQPWTSGYQETQYF. In nucleotides, the CDR3 is TGCGCCAGCCAACCCTGGACTAGCGGATACCAAGAGACCCAGTACTTC.

This sequence joins TRBV10-2 and TRBJ2-5; 9 bases match TRBD2. Losses at the gene ends were 5 bases for V and 1 base for J; bases not matched to a gene: 5. Germline-derived CDR1 and CDR2 are WSHSY and SAAADI. The CDR3 has 15 residues. In DNA form, the CDR3 reads TGCGCCAGCAGTAGGGTTAGCGGGAGCCAAGAGACCCAGTACTTC. Amino acids: CASSRVSGSQETQYF.

The V and J genes are TRBV18 and TRBJ1-2; TRBD1 matches 11 bases. CDR1 is KGHSH, CDR2 LQKENI, per germline. J gave up 8 bases and V 4 bases, and 15 bases lay outside the gene matches. This CDR3 is built from 17 residues. The CDR3 is CASSLALRGQGAQGYTF. The CDR3 nucleotides read TGTGCCAGCTCACTGGCCCTCCGAGGACAGGGGGCACAGGGCTACACCTTC.

The genes are TRBV5-1 and TRBJ1-4; a weak D match, TRBD1 (6 bases). Germline V lookup: CDR1 SGHRS, CDR2 YFSETQ. CDR3 length equals 13 residues. The V and J ends lost 0 bases and 7 bases respectively, with 7 bases between them. Here the CDR3 reads CASSLDRVEKLFF. The CDR3 region has the DNA TGCGCCAGCAGCTTGGACAGGGTTGAAAAACTGTTTTTT.

V is TRBV4-1 and J is TRBJ2-7; 11 bases are shared with TRBD1. Germline CDR1 MGHRA, CDR2 YSYEKL. The junction had 4 bases not matched to a gene; V was cut back by 0 bases and J by 6 bases. There are 15 residues in the CDR3. CDR3 nucleotide sequence: TGCGCCAGCAGCCAAGACACCGGGACAGGGGGCGAGCAGTACTTC. It translates to CASSQDTGTGGEQYF.

To note about this clone: Different DNA sequences within this sample yield the same CDR3. CDR3 sequence: CASSLGQGKQPQHF. CDR3 sequence (DNA): TGTGCCAGCAGCCTGGGACAGGGGAAGCAGCCCCAGCATTTT. The V call is TRBV7-9, the J call TRBJ1-5; TRBD1 agrees at 10 bases. V dropped 5 bases and J dropped 7; count of bases not matched to a gene: 5. The CDR3 totals 14 residues. CDR1 and CDR2 (germline): SEHNR, FQNEAQ (reference sequence).

The gene calls are TRBV6-5 and TRBJ1-2; perhaps TRBD1 as D (6 bases). Trimming cost V 2 bases and J 0 bases, with 7 bases left between them. Germline CDR1 MNHEY, CDR2 SVGAGI. This CDR3 is 14 amino acids long. The CDR3 region is CASSYRGANYGYTF. The CDR3 DNA reads TGTGCCAGCAGTTACAGGGGGGCTAACTATGGCTACACCTTC.

The CDR3 protein is CASSSTAGQGTYEQYF. In nucleotides, the CDR3 is TGCGCCAGCAGCTCCACCGCGGGACAGGGCACCTACGAGCAGTACTTC. This chain links TRBV4-1 with TRBJ2-7; 9 positions agree with TRBD1. After removal of 5 bases from V and 2 bases from J, the junction contained 10 bases not matched to a gene. CDR3 length: 16 residues. The germline gives CDR1 MGHRA, CDR2 YSYEKL.

This chain uses TRBV19 with TRBJ2-7; D not certain. This CDR3 is built from 13 residues. Trimming removed 3 bases at V and 6 bases at J, with 12 bases between. The V gene's germline CDR1 is LNHDA and CDR2 SQIVND (reference sequence). The CDR3 spells CASSIGLQAEQYF. The CDR3 nucleotides are TGTGCCAGTAGTATTGGTCTCCAGGCCGAGCAGTACTTC.

The chain links TRBV9 to TRBJ1-1; no reliable D call. V was shortened by 0 bases and J by 0 bases, with 9 bases between the two germline ends. Germline V lookup: CDR1 SGDLS, CDR2 YYNGEE. The CDR3 loop spans 15 amino acids. CDR3 nucleotide sequence: TGTGCCAGCAGCGTAGGAAACCTTATGAACACTGAAGCTTTCTTT. Amino acid sequence: CASSVGNLMNTEAFF.